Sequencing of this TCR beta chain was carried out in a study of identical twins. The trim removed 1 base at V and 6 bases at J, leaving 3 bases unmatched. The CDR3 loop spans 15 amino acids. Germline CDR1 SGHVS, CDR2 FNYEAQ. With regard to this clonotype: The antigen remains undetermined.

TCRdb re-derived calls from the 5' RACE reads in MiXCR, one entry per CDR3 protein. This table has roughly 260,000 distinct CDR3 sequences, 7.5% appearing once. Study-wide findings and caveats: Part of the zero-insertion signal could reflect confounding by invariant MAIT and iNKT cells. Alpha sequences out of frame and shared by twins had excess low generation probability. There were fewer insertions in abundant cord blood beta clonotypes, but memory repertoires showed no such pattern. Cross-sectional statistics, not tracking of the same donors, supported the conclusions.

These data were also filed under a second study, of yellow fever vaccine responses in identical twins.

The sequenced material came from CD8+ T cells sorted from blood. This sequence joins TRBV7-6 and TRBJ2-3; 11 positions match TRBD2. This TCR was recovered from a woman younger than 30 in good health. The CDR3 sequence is CASSLELAGVDTQYF. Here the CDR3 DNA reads TGTGCCAGCAGCTTAGAACTAGCGGGAGTGGATACGCAGTATTTT.